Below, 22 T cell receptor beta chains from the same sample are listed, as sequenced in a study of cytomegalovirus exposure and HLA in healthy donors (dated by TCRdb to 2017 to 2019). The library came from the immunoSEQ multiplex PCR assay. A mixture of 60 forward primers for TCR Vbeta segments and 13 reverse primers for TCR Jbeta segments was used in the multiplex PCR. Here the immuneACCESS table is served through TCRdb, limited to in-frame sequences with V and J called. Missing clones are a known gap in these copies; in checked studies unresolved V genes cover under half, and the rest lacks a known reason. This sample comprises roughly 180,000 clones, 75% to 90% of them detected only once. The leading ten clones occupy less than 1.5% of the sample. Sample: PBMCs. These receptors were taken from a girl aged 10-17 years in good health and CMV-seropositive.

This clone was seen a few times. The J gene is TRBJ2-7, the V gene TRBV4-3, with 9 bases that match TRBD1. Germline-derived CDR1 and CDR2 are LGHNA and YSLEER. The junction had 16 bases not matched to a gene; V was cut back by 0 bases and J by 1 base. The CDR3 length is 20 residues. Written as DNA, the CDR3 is TGCGCCAGCAGCCAAGATTTTCAGAAGGTTGGGGACAGGGAGTCCTACGAGCAGTACTTC. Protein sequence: CASSQDFQKVGDRESYEQYF.

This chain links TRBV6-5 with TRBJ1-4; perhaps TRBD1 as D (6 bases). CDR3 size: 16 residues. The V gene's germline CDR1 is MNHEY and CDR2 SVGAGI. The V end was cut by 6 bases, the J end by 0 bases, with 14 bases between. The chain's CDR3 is CASRYRELATNEKLFF. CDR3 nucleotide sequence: TGTGCCAGCAGGTACAGGGAGTTGGCAACTAATGAAAAACTGTTTTTT.

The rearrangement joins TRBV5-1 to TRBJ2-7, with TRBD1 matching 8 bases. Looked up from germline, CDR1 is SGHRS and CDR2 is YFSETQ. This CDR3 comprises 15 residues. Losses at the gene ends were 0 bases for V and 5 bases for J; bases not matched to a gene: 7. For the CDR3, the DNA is TGCGCCAGCAGCTTGGAAGGACAGGGCTTCAACGAGCAGTACTTC. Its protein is CASSLEGQGFNEQYF.

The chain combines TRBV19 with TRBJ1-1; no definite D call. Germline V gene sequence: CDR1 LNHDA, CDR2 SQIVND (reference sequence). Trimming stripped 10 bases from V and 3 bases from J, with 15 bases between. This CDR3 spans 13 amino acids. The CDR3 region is CAIGLRRDTEAFF. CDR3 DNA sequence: TGTGCCATAGGACTGCGGCGCGACACTGAAGCTTTCTTT.

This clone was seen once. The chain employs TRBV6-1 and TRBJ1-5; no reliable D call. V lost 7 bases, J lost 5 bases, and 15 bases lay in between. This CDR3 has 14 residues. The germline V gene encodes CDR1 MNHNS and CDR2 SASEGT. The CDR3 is CASTPPLVDQPQHF. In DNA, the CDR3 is TGTGCCAGCACTCCCCCCCTAGTAGATCAGCCCCAGCATTTT.

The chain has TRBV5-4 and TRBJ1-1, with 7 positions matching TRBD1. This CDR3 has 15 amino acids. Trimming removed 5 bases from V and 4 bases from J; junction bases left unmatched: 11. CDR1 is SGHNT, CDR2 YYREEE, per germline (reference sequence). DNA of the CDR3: TGTGCCAGCAGGGTACAGGGGCTGGGTAGCACTGAAGCTTTCTTT. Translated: CASRVQGLGSTEAFF.

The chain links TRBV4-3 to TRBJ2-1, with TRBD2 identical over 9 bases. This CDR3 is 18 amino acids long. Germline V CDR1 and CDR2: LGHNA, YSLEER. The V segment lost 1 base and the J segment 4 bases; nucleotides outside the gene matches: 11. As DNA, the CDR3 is TGCGCCAGCAGCCAAGTGTACAGGCTAGCGGGACCGTACAATGAGCAGTTCTTC. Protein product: CASSQVYRLAGPYNEQFF.

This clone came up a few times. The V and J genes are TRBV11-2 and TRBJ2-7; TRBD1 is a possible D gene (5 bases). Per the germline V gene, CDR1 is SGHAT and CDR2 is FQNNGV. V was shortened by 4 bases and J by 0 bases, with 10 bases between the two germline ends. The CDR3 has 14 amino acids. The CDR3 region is CASSSSRGSYEQYF. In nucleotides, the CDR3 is TGTGCCAGCAGCTCTTCTAGGGGCTCCTACGAGCAGTACTTC.

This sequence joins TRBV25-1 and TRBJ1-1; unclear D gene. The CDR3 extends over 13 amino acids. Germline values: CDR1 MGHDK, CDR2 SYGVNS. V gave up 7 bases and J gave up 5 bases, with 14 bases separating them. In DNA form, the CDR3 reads TGTGCCAGCATAAGGTCAACGGGGACTGAAGCTTTCTTT. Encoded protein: CASIRSTGTEAFF.

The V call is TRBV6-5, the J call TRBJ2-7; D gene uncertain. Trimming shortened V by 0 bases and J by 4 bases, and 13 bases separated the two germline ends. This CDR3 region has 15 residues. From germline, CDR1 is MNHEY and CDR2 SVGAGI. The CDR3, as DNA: TGTGCCAGCAGTTACTCGCAACGGAGAAGGTACGAGCAGTACTTC. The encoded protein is CASSYSQRRRYEQYF.

DNA for the CDR3: TGCGCCAGCAGCCAACTGGACATTTCTAAAGGCAATTCTCAGCCCCAGCATTTT. Translation gives CASSQLDISKGNSQPQHF. The chain recombines TRBV4-1 with TRBJ1-5, with D tentatively TRBD1 (5 bases). The CDR3 extends over 18 amino acids. The V end lost 2 bases, the J end lost 6 bases, and 23 bases lay between the germline ends. Per germline, CDR1 MGHRA and CDR2 YSYEKL.

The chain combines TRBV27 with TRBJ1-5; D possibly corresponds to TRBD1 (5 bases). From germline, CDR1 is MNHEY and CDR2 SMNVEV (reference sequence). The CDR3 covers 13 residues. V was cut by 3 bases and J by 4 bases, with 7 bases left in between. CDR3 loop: CASSLGPNQPQHF. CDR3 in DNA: TGTGCCAGCAGTTTGGGGCCTAATCAGCCCCAGCATTTT.

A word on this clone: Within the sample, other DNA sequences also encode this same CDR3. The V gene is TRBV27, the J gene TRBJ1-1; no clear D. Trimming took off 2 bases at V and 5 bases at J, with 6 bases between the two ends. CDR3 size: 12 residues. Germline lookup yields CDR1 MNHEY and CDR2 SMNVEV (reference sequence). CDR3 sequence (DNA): TGTGCCAGCAGTTTACCGGGGACTGAAGCTTTCTTT. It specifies CASSLPGTEAFF.

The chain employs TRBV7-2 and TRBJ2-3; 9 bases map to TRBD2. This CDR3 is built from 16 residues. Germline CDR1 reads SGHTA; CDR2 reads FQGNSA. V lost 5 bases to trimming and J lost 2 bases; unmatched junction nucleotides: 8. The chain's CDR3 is CASSRISGRPTDTQYF. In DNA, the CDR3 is TGTGCCAGCAGCCGAATTAGCGGGAGACCCACAGATACGCAGTATTTT.

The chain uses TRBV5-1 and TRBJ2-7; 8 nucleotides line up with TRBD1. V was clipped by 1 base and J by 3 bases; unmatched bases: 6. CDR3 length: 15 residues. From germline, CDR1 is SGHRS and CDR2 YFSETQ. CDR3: CASSLLGDRYYEQYF. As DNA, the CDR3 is TGCGCCAGCAGCTTGTTAGGGGACAGGTACTACGAGCAGTACTTC.

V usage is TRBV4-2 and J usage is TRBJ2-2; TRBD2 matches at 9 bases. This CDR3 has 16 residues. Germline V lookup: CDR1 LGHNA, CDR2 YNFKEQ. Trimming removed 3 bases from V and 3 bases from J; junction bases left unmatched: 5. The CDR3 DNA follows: TGTGCCAGCAGCCACGGCGGGAGGGGGTACACCGGGGAGCTGTTTTTT. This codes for CASSHGGRGYTGELFF.

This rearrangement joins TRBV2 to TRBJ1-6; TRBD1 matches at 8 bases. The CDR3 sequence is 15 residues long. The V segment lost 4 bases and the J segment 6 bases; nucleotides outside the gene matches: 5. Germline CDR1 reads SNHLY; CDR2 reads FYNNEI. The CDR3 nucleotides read TGTGCCAGCAGTGGTGTAACAGGGGGTAATTCACCCCTCCACTTT. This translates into CASSGVTGGNSPLHF.

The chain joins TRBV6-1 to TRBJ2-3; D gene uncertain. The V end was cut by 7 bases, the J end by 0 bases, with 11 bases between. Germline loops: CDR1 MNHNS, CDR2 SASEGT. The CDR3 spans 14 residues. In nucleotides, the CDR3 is TGTGCCAGCACCTCTGGGCTTAGCACAGATACGCAGTATTTT. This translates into CASTSGLSTDTQYF.

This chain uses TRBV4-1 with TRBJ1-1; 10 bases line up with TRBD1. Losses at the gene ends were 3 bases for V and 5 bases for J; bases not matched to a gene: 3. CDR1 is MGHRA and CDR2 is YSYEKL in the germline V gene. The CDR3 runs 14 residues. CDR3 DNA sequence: TGCGCCAGCAGCCACGGGACAGGGGTAACTGAAGCTTTCTTT. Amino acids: CASSHGTGVTEAFF.

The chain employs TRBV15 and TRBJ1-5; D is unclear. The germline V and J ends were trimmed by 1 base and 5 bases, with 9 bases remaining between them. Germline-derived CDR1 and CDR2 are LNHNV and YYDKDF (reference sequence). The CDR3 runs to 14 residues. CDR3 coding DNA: TGTGCCACCAGCAGAGGAGGCAGCCATCAGCCCCAGCATTTT. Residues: CATSRGGSHQPQHF.

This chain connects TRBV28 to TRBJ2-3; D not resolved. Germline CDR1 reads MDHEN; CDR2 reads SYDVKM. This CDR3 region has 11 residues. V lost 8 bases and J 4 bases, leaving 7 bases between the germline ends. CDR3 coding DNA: TGTGCCAGCCGGCTAGCAGATACGCAGTATTTT. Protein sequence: CASRLADTQYF.

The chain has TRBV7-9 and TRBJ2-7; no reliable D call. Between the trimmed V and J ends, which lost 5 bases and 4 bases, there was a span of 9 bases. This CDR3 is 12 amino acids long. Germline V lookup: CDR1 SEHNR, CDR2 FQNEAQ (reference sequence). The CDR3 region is CASSPLSYEQYF. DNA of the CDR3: TGTGCCAGCAGCCCACTCTCATACGAGCAGTACTTC.